A single TCR beta chain is shown here with its context. What it recognizes is unknown. Pregnant or lactating patients were excluded, as were those with uncontrolled infection or other autoimmune disease. This sample was included in a study of T cells in Graves' hyperthyroidism and ophthalmopathy. Study observations and caveats: Researchers report that a 13 V-J model separated ophthalmopathy from stable hyperthyroidism.

Researchers took RNA transcripts and amplified the TCR beta CDR3 regions from them. Using the HTBI primer set, a first-round RT-PCR was run on the TCR CDR3. One entry per CDR3 protein, called by TCRdb with MiXCR from the multiplex PCR reads. Of fewer than 800,000 distinct CDR3 sequences detected, around 17% appear once; the ten largest clones hold under 9.5%. V was trimmed by 7 bases and J by 4 bases, leaving 11 bases between them. The CDR3 spans 12 residues. Looked up from germline, CDR1 is MNHEY and CDR2 is SVGEGT. This TCR derives from a man aged 18 to 29 with Graves' hyperthyroidism. V usage is TRBV6-2 or TRBV6-3 and J usage is TRBJ2-7; D unclear. The sample taken for sequencing was blood. CDR3 bases: TGTGCCAGCACCAATAACGTATACGAGCAGTACTTC. It translates to CASTNNVYEQYF.